Listed below are T cell receptor beta chains from one sample, sequenced in a study of blood T cell repertoires in COVID-19. Assay: immunoSEQ multiplex PCR; the TCRdb copy retains only in-frame clones and omits some. This table has under 350,000 clones, under 90% appearing once. The sequencing sample was made of PBMCs or T cells enriched from blood (not recorded which). These receptors originate from a woman in her 40s who had recovered from COVID-19. CDR3s include the opening cysteine and the closing phenylalanine or tryptophan. D genes are given only for firm matches. Expanded clones get a size class; other rows say once, few or many, or leave the size out.

D gene,J gene,V gene,clone size,CDR3 protein,CDR3 DNA
TRBD1,TRBJ1-3,TRBV5-1,NA,CASSEWARGQSGNTIYF,TGCGCCAGCAGCGAATGGGCCAGGGGGCAATCTGGAAACACCATATATTTT
NA,TRBJ1-3,TRBV30,few,CAWNALRSGNTIYF,TGTGCCTGGAATGCGCTCCGCTCTGGAAACACCATATATTTT
TRBD2,TRBJ2-3,TRBV7-8,NA,CASSDILAGEYPDTQYF,TGTGCCAGCAGCGACATCCTAGCGGGGGAATACCCAGATACGCAGTATTTT
TRBD1,TRBJ1-2,TRBV7-2,NA,CASSPRGQDRSYGYTF,TGTGCCAGCAGCCCCAGAGGCCAGGACAGGTCCTATGGCTACACCTTC
NA,TRBJ1-6,TRBV19,once,CASSLGVGMSPSPLHF,TGTGCCAGTAGTCTCGGGGTAGGGATGTCGCCGTCACCCCTCCACTTT
NA,TRBJ2-1,TRBV19,few,CASSRFPGGPMVDEQFF,TGTGCCAGTAGTAGATTTCCAGGGGGGCCCATGGTGGATGAGCAGTTCTTC
TRBD1,TRBJ1-2,TRBV27,NA,CASSRDLQGAFGGYTF,TGTGCCAGCAGTCGGGATCTCCAGGGGGCGTTCGGAGGCTACACCTTC
TRBD2,TRBJ2-1,TRBV10-2,NA,CASRELAGFNNEQFF,TGCGCCAGCAGGGAACTAGCGGGGTTCAACAATGAGCAGTTCTTC
NA,TRBJ2-6,TRBV30,NA,CAGAGVRRVLTF,TGTGCCGGGGCAGGGGTCCGAAGGGTCCTGACTTTC
TRBD1,TRBJ1-2,TRBV5-4,NA,CASSAFGTGSNYGYTF,TGTGCCAGCAGCGCCTTCGGGACAGGGAGTAACTATGGCTACACCTTC
TRBD2,TRBJ2-1,TRBV30,NA,CATTSGGSWRGEEQFF,TGTGCCACGACTAGCGGGGGGTCCTGGAGAGGGGAGGAGCAGTTCTTC